Shown below are 29 T cell receptor beta chains from a single sample sequenced in a study of T cells after yellow fever vaccination. TCRdb processed the 5' RACE reads anew with MiXCR; each CDR3 protein has one entry. The table has tens of thousands of distinct CDR3 sequences, more than 5.5% seen once. The sequenced sample was CD8+ T cells sorted from PBMCs, obtained on the day of the first yellow fever vaccination. Receptor source: a man in his late teens or twenties who received the YFV17D yellow fever vaccine.

This clonotype was found many times. The gene calls are TRBV11-2 and TRBJ2-5; 10 nucleotides line up with TRBD1. The germline gives CDR1 SGHAT, CDR2 FQNNGV. V shed 4 bases and J 5 bases; nucleotides not matched to a gene: 7. The length of the CDR3 is 15 residues. CDR3 residues: CASSSPGQGWETQYF. Here the CDR3 DNA reads TGTGCCAGCAGCTCCCCGGGACAGGGGTGGGAGACCCAGTACTTC. Full variable domain (outside the CDR3, taken from reference TRBV11-2 and TRBJ2-5): EAGVAQSPRYKIIEKRQSVAFWCNPISGHATLYWYQQILGQGPKLLIQFQNNGVVDDSQLPKDRFSAERLKGVDSTLKIQPAKLEDSAVYLCASSSPGQGWETQYFGPGTRLLVL.

This clonotype occurred many times. The CDR3 sequence: CASSFTTSGSTDTQYF. In DNA, the CDR3 is TGTGCCAGCAGTTTCACGACTAGCGGGAGCACAGATACGCAGTATTTT. The chain joins TRBV27 to TRBJ2-3; 10 bases map to TRBD2. The CDR3 contains 16 residues. Trimming at V came to 3 bases and at J to 0 bases, leaving 3 bases not matched to a gene. The V gene's germline CDR1 is MNHEY and CDR2 SMNVEV (reference sequence).

This clonotype came up many times. The chain joins TRBV9 to TRBJ2-5; D is perhaps TRBD2 (6 bases). The CDR3 runs to 13 residues. Looked up from germline, CDR1 is SGDLS and CDR2 is YYNGEE. The V gene lost 2 bases and the J gene lost 2 bases, with 7 bases spanning the gap. CDR3 sequence reads: CASSVGLQETQYF. The CDR3 nucleotides are TGTGCCAGCAGCGTGGGACTTCAAGAGACCCAGTACTTC.

The chain links TRBV12-3 or TRBV12-4 to TRBJ2-1, with 8 bases that match TRBD1. CDR3 length: 14 amino acids. J gave up 8 bases and V 5 bases, and 8 bases lay outside the gene matches. The CDR3 loop is CASSPDRGRDEQFF. The CDR3 DNA sequence: TGTGCCAGCAGTCCCGACAGGGGAAGGGATGAGCAGTTCTTC.

The J gene is TRBJ1-1, the V gene TRBV5-4; 7 positions agree with TRBD1. The CDR3 consists of 17 residues. Unmatched junction bases numbered 8, after V lost 0 bases and J lost 0 bases. Germline loops: CDR1 SGHNT, CDR2 YYREEE (reference sequence). The CDR3 nucleotides are TGTGCCAGCAGCTTGGCCAGGGGGTTACCCTTGAACACTGAAGCTTTCTTT. Its translation is CASSLARGLPLNTEAFF.

Ten or more counts support this clonotype. V gene TRBV6-5 combines with J gene TRBJ2-1, with 11 bases identical to TRBD2. The CDR3 totals 15 residues. Germline lookup yields CDR1 MNHEY and CDR2 SVGAGI. V trimming: 2 bases; J trimming: 10 bases; junction bases outside the gene matches: 7. The CDR3 bases are TGTGCCAGCAGTTACGGCACTAGCGGGGGCTCCGAGCAGTTCTTC. As protein: CASSYGTSGGSEQFF.

The sample holds a few counts of this clonotype. J is TRBJ1-2 and V is TRBV30, with 8 bases aligning to TRBD1. CDR1 and CDR2 (germline): GTSNPN, SVGIG (reference sequence). Germline trimming cut 5 bases from V and 5 bases from J; bases unmatched to any gene: 10. The CDR3 covers 14 residues. The CDR3 DNA is TGTGCCTGGGGGTTGGGGACAGGAGTGTATGGCTACACCTTC. It yields the protein CAWGLGTGVYGYTF.

This clonotype was found a few times. The CDR3 DNA reads TGTGCCAGCAGCCAAGTAGCTAGCGACACCGGGGAGCTGTTTTTT. Translated, it gives CASSQVASDTGELFF. The V gene is TRBV4-2, the J gene TRBJ2-2; possible D gene TRBD2, 6 bases. The CDR3 loop spans 15 amino acids. With 1 base removed from V and 3 bases from J, the gap between germline ends came to 9 bases. Germline V gene lookup returns CDR1 LGHNA and CDR2 YNFKEQ.

This clonotype was observed a few times. The rearrangement links TRBV30 to TRBJ2-1; no reliable D call. With 2 bases removed from V and 8 bases from J, the gap between germline ends came to 7 bases. Per the germline V gene, CDR1 is GTSNPN and CDR2 is SVGIG (reference sequence). The CDR3 spans 11 residues. Written as DNA, the CDR3 is TGTGCCTGGAGTCAAGTGTATGAGCAGTTCTTC. Protein: CAWSQVYEQFF.

This clonotype is a singleton in its sample. This chain connects TRBV29-1 to TRBJ2-7; D remains ambiguous. V lost 3 bases and J 7 bases, leaving 16 bases between the germline ends. The length of the CDR3 is 13 residues. Germline CDR1 and CDR2: SQVTM and ANQGSEA. The CDR3 reads CSVDFWDSWEQYV. CDR3 DNA sequence: TGCAGCGTTGATTTTTGGGATTCGTGGGAGCAGTACGTC.

This clonotype was detected a few times. The chain links TRBV6-2 or TRBV6-3 to TRBJ1-2; possible D gene TRBD1, 5 bases. The germline CDR1 and CDR2 sequences are MNHEY and SVGEGT. V was clipped by 5 bases and J by 8 bases, with 21 bases between them. The CDR3 is 15 residues long. The CDR3 loop reads CASSTSVGGAKGYTF. The CDR3 region has the DNA TGTGCCAGCAGTACTTCAGTCGGGGGAGCGAAGGGCTACACCTTC.

This clonotype has a handful of counts. The J gene is TRBJ1-6, the V gene TRBV4-2; possibly TRBD1 for D (5 bases). V gave up 0 bases and J gave up 16 bases, with 10 bases separating them. This CDR3 region has 12 residues. In germline, CDR1 is LGHNA, CDR2 YNFKEQ. The CDR3, as DNA: TGTGCCAGCAGCCAAGAGGGACTCGGACTCCACTTT. It translates to CASSQEGLGLHF.

The V and J genes are TRBV6-2 or TRBV6-3 and TRBJ1-3; D uncertain. Germline V gene sequence: CDR1 MNHEY, CDR2 SVGEGT. Trimming cost V 2 bases and J 1 base, with 6 bases left between them. The CDR3 length is 14 residues. The CDR3 nucleotides are TGTGCCAGCAGTTACCAAGGGTCTGGAAACACCATATATTTT. Its protein is CASSYQGSGNTIYF.

Concerning this clonotype: The junction differs from germline at one of its ends, possibly a read error. This chain uses TRBV20-1 with TRBJ1-4; perhaps TRBD1 as D (6 bases). Germline CDR1 is DFQATT and CDR2 is SNEGSKA (reference sequence). CDR3 length: 15 residues. The CDR3 region is CCARGLLGGGEKLFF. The DNA of the CDR3 is TGCTGTGCTAGAGGTCTTTTAGGGGGAGGTGAAAAACTGTTTTTT.

V and J are TRBV10-3 and TRBJ2-1, with a weak D call TRBD1 (5 bases). The CDR3 runs to 15 residues. Germline assignment: CDR1 ENHRY and CDR2 SYGVKD. The ends were cut back, 0 bases at V and 8 bases at J, with 14 bases in the middle. As DNA, the CDR3 is TGTGCCATCAGTGAGTCAAGCCAGGGCGCGGATGAGCAGTTCTTC. Its protein is CAISESSQGADEQFF.

Worth noting for this clonotype: A much larger clonotype is one base distant, so this may be a read error. The chain employs TRBV4-1 and TRBJ2-3; D is possibly TRBD1 (5 bases). V lost 4 bases, J lost 7 bases, and 21 bases lay in between. The CDR3 runs 16 residues. CDR1 is MGHRA, CDR2 YSYEKL, per germline. The CDR3 region is CASSPLGEGVTYTQYF. CDR3 sequence (DNA): TGCGCCAGCAGCCCCTTAGGTGAAGGGGTGACATATACGCAGTATTTT.

This clonotype was picked up many times. This chain links TRBV27 with TRBJ1-3; 7 bases map to TRBD1. J gave up 1 base and V 6 bases, and 3 bases lay outside the gene matches. CDR3 size: 14 residues. Germline CDR1 is MNHEY and CDR2 is SMNVEV (reference sequence). DNA for the CDR3: TGTGCCAGCAGGTCAGGGGGATCTGGAAACACCATATATTTT. Translation gives CASRSGGSGNTIYF.

This clonotype was recorded at least ten times. This chain links TRBV2 with TRBJ1-1, with 9 bases matching TRBD1. This CDR3 region has 14 residues. Germline CDR1 reads SNHLY; CDR2 reads FYNNEI. The V and J ends lost 6 bases and 7 bases, in that order; junction bases with no gene match: 9. CDR3 in DNA: TGTGCCAGCAGACCTGGGACAGGGATGGGTGAAGCTTTCTTT. Translation: CASRPGTGMGEAFF.

The chain uses TRBV29-1 and TRBJ2-1, with TRBD1 as a possible D gene (5 bases). Germline CDR1 reads SQVTM; CDR2 reads ANQGSEA. The CDR3 length is 12 residues. The V gene lost 7 bases and the J gene lost 9 bases, with 16 bases spanning the gap. This CDR3 is CSAGKGFGEQFF. In nucleotides, the CDR3 is TGCAGCGCCGGAAAGGGGTTTGGTGAGCAGTTCTTC.

This clonotype was seen a handful of times. J is TRBJ2-6 and V is TRBV28; 8 nucleotides line up with TRBD1. The CDR3 sequence is 17 residues long. Per germline, CDR1 MDHEN and CDR2 SYDVKM. Unmatched junction bases numbered 11, after V lost 2 bases and J lost 8 bases. CDR3 coding DNA: TGTGCCAGCAGTTTAATCCAAGGACAGGGCTTGACCAACGTCCTGACTTTC. It codes for CASSLIQGQGLTNVLTF.

There are many counts of this clonotype. The rearrangement joins TRBV9 to TRBJ2-7; D remains unclear. Trimming left V 0 bases short and J 2 bases short, with 9 bases between. Germline CDR1 and CDR2: SGDLS and YYNGEE. This CDR3 is built from 14 residues. In nucleotides, the CDR3 is TGTGCCAGCAGCGTAGCTGGCAACGCCTACGAGCAGTACTTC. Its translation is CASSVAGNAYEQYF.

This clonotype was seen a handful of times. This chain uses TRBV14 with TRBJ2-5; 7 positions agree with TRBD1. CDR1 and CDR2 (germline): SGHDN, FVKESK. Trimming at V came to 3 bases and at J to 0 bases, leaving 10 bases not matched to a gene. The CDR3 sequence is 17 residues long. CDR3 region: CASSQPFRGLYQETQYF. In DNA form, the CDR3 reads TGTGCCAGCAGCCAGCCCTTTAGGGGGCTGTACCAAGAGACCCAGTACTTC.

The sample holds a few counts of this clonotype. The chain is built from TRBV11-2 and TRBJ1-5; D may be TRBD1 (6 bases). Germline V gene lookup returns CDR1 SGHAT and CDR2 FQNNGV. The length of the CDR3 is 18 residues. V was pared by 5 bases and J by 5 bases, with 25 bases between. CDR3 protein: CASSPAGRDTTSDQPQHF. The CDR3 coding sequence is TGTGCCAGCAGCCCGGCCGGCCGGGACACAACATCGGATCAGCCCCAGCATTTT.

This clonotype was recorded a few times. The chain combines TRBV4-1 with TRBJ2-5, with 7 bases matching TRBD2. Germline trimming cut 0 bases from V and 1 base from J; bases unmatched to any gene: 2. Per the germline V gene, CDR1 is MGHRA and CDR2 is YSYEKL. This CDR3 comprises 15 residues. CDR3: CASSQDPGGQETQYF. DNA for the CDR3: TGCGCCAGCAGCCAAGATCCGGGGGGCCAAGAGACCCAGTACTTC.

There are many counts of this clonotype. The V gene is TRBV6-4, the J gene TRBJ2-3; D may be TRBD1 (6 bases). Germline values: CDR1 MRHNA, CDR2 SNTAGT. The CDR3 length is 13 residues. V lost 6 bases and J 1 base, leaving 8 bases between the germline ends. This CDR3 is CASSNRGTDTQYF. The DNA for the CDR3 is TGTGCCAGCAGCAACAGGGGCACAGATACGCAGTATTTT.

The chain employs TRBV27 and TRBJ2-5; maybe TRBD2 (6 bases). The CDR3 runs 14 residues. Germline V gene data show CDR1 as MNHEY and CDR2 as SMNVEV (reference sequence). V shed 3 bases and J shed 2 bases, with 10 bases lying between them. The CDR3 sequence: CASSFWDSQETQYF. The CDR3 bases are TGTGCCAGCAGTTTTTGGGACTCACAAGAGACCCAGTACTTC.

V gene TRBV4-3 combines with J gene TRBJ2-1; maybe TRBD1 (5 bases). The CDR3 runs 15 residues. The V end was cut by 3 bases, the J end by 6 bases, with 15 bases between. Germline loops: CDR1 LGHNA, CDR2 YSLEER. The DNA for the CDR3 is TGCGCCAGCAGCCAGGATATAGGGGTGTTCAATGAGCAGTTCTTC. Translation gives CASSQDIGVFNEQFF.

This clonotype occurred a few times. The chain is built from TRBV4-1 and TRBJ2-1; the match to TRBD1 covers 8 bases. There are 16 residues in the CDR3. The V segment lost 1 base and the J segment 6 bases; nucleotides outside the gene matches: 8. Germline V gives CDR1 MGHRA, CDR2 YSYEKL. The CDR3 region has the DNA TGCGCCAGCAGCCAAGTCGCAGGGGGCGAGAGCAATGAGCAGTTCTTC. This codes for CASSQVAGGESNEQFF.

In its sample, this clonotype was seen many times. V usage is TRBV2 and J usage is TRBJ2-7, with 7 bases matching TRBD2. Trimming took 6 bases from V and 5 from J; bases not matched to a gene: 16. There are 16 residues in the CDR3. CDR1 and CDR2 (germline): SNHLY, FYNNEI. CDR3 nucleotide sequence: TGTGCCAGCAGCACCCCCCCCGGGGGGAATGTAGACGAGCAGTACTTC. It translates to CASSTPPGGNVDEQYF.